Each of the 25 T cell receptor beta chains below was sequenced from the same sample in a study of shared clonotypes between healthy human individuals. Method: immunoSEQ multiplex PCR; TCRdb's copy keeps in-frame clones and lacks some. The sample lists roughly 2.2 million clones, about nine tenths occurring once. The sample comprised naive CD4+ T cells from PBMCs. Subset reported: CD45RA+ positively selected. These receptor sequences come from a man aged 18 to 30 in good health. Some clones in this sample may be carry-over from other donors' samples.

J is TRBJ2-2 and V is TRBV7-2; D not resolved. From germline, CDR1 is SGHTA and CDR2 FQGNSA. This CDR3 comprises 13 residues. Between the trimmed V and J ends, which lost 3 bases and 6 bases, there was a span of 8 bases. DNA for the CDR3: TGTGCCAGCAGCTTTCGGGCCTCCGGGGAGCTGTTTTTT. Translation: CASSFRASGELFF.

Comment on this clone: One end of the junction is discordant with germline, which a read error may explain. Other DNA sequences in this sample translate to the same CDR3. The gene calls are TRBV27 and TRBJ2-7; TRBD2 matches at 7 bases. Germline V gene lookup returns CDR1 MNHEY and CDR2 SMNVEV (reference sequence). The CDR3 has 13 amino acids. Here the CDR3 DNA reads TGCGCCAGCAGTGCCCTAGCGGTGTACGAGCAGTACTTC. Translating gives CASSALAVYEQYF.

The chain combines TRBV9 with TRBJ2-3; D gene uncertain. Trimming removed 4 bases from V and 0 bases from J, with 9 bases in between. The germline gives CDR1 SGDLS, CDR2 YYNGEE. The CDR3 extends over 14 amino acids. The CDR3 DNA sequence: TGTGCCAGCAGCCCTCAGGTCAGCACAGATACGCAGTATTTT. Encoded protein: CASSPQVSTDTQYF.

The chain carries TRBV10-3 and TRBJ2-7; D tentatively reads TRBD1 or TRBD2 (6 bases each). Trimming removed 4 bases from V and 10 bases from J, with 23 bases in between. The CDR3 spans 15 residues. Germline loops: CDR1 ENHRY, CDR2 SYGVKD. This CDR3 reads CAISGRAGVQGVQYF. The CDR3 DNA reads as TGTGCCATCAGTGGGAGGGCAGGGGTCCAAGGTGTTCAGTACTTC.

The chain recombines TRBV5-4 with TRBJ2-7, with TRBD2 matching over 7 bases. The germline V gene has CDR1 SGHNT and CDR2 YYREEE (reference sequence). V dropped 0 bases and J dropped 4; count of bases not matched to a gene: 4. The CDR3 runs to 14 residues. DNA of the CDR3: TGTGCCAGCAGCTTGGAGGCGGGAGTATACGAGCAGTACTTC. It specifies CASSLEAGVYEQYF.

The chain is built from TRBV29-1 and TRBJ2-1, with no clear D. The CDR3 has 10 amino acids. V was pared by 6 bases and J by 6 bases, with 6 bases between. Germline V lookup: CDR1 SQVTM, CDR2 ANQGSEA. CDR3 DNA: TGCAGCGTGGGAATCAATGAGCAGTTCTTC. Protein product: CSVGINEQFF.

The J gene is TRBJ1-1, the V gene TRBV29-1, with D unresolved. In germline, CDR1 is SQVTM, CDR2 ANQGSEA. With 7 bases removed from V and 4 bases from J, the gap between germline ends came to 13 bases. The CDR3 runs to 12 residues. Written as DNA, the CDR3 is TGCAGCGGTCGCAAAGTGGGCACTGAAGCTTTCTTT. It yields the protein CSGRKVGTEAFF.

The chain has TRBV28 and TRBJ2-1; maybe TRBD2 (5 bases). CDR3 size: 15 residues. V lost 6 bases, J lost 0 bases, and 12 bases lay in between. CDR1 MDHEN and CDR2 SYDVKM come from the germline V gene. CDR3 protein: CASSGRDSSYNEQFF. For the CDR3, the DNA is TGTGCCAGCAGCGGCCGGGATTCCTCCTACAATGAGCAGTTCTTC.

V usage is TRBV27 and J usage is TRBJ2-1; 9 bases are shared with TRBD1. V lost 7 bases to trimming and J lost 6 bases; unmatched junction nucleotides: 10. The CDR3 consists of 15 residues. Germline V gene data show CDR1 as MNHEY and CDR2 as SMNVEV (reference sequence). Here the CDR3 reads CASTKDRGISNEQFF. CDR3 DNA sequence: TGTGCCAGCACCAAGGACAGGGGTATTTCCAATGAGCAGTTCTTC.

This rearrangement joins TRBV2 to TRBJ2-1; 12 bases agree with TRBD2. There are 14 residues in the CDR3. V trimming: 7 bases; J trimming: 6 bases; junction bases outside the gene matches: 4. Germline CDR1 is SNHLY and CDR2 is FYNNEI. The CDR3 DNA reads TGTGCCAGCATCGGACTAGCGGGACTCAATGAGCAGTTCTTC. Its translation: CASIGLAGLNEQFF.

This chain connects TRBV5-1 to TRBJ2-5; 9 nucleotides match TRBD1. The junction had 3 bases not matched to a gene; V was cut back by 4 bases and J by 2 bases. Germline-derived CDR1 and CDR2 are SGHRS and YFSETQ. The CDR3 is 14 residues long. The CDR3, as DNA: TGCGCCAGCAGCGCCGGGACAGGGCAAGAGACCCAGTACTTC. Translation gives CASSAGTGQETQYF.

This rearrangement joins TRBV9 to TRBJ2-1; the D gene is possibly TRBD2 (6 bases). From germline, CDR1 is SGDLS and CDR2 YYNGEE. V shed 4 bases and J shed 4 bases, with 9 bases lying between them. CDR3 length equals 13 residues. CDR3 coding DNA: TGTGCCAGCAGCCTCGGGAGTTACAATGAGCAGTTCTTC. Protein sequence: CASSLGSYNEQFF.

The chain has TRBV28 and TRBJ2-3; D ambiguous. This CDR3 is built from 10 residues. Germline CDR1 MDHEN, CDR2 SYDVKM. V lost 6 bases, J lost 10 bases, and 8 bases lay in between. The CDR3 here is CASSGRAQYF. The CDR3 region has the DNA TGTGCCAGCAGCGGAAGGGCGCAGTATTTT.

The count of this clone is one. The chain couples TRBV7-8 to TRBJ2-1; 9 bases line up with TRBD1. V gave up 7 bases and J gave up 7 bases; unmatched junction bases: 8. Germline CDR1 and CDR2: SGHVS and FQNEAQ. This CDR3 region has 14 residues. The CDR3 DNA reads TGTGCCAGCACCTCGGGGACAGGGTATAATGAGCAGTTCTTC. As protein: CASTSGTGYNEQFF.

Comment on this clone: Different DNA sequences within this sample yield the same CDR3. V gene TRBV6-5 combines with J gene TRBJ2-7; 7 bases are a match to TRBD1. This CDR3 is 14 amino acids long. V was clipped by 6 bases and J by 0 bases; unmatched bases: 5. In germline, CDR1 is MNHEY, CDR2 SVGAGI. CDR3 DNA: TGTGCCAGCAGCAGACAGGGAAACTCCTACGAGCAGTACTTC. It is translated as CASSRQGNSYEQYF.

The CDR3 DNA is TGTGCCAGCAGTTTAAATTCGGCGGGAATCTCTGGGGCCAACGTCCTGACTTTC. Translating gives CASSLNSAGISGANVLTF. The chain joins TRBV27 to TRBJ2-6, with D tentatively TRBD2 (6 bases). Trimming took 2 bases from V and 0 from J, leaving 14 bases between them. The CDR3 is made up of 18 amino acids. CDR1 and CDR2 from the germline V gene are MNHEY and SMNVEV (reference sequence).

The chain uses TRBV4-1 and TRBJ2-1; 9 bases agree with TRBD1. Germline loops: CDR1 MGHRA, CDR2 YSYEKL. The CDR3 extends over 16 amino acids. The J segment lost 8 bases and the V segment lost 4 bases, leaving 12 bases of the junction unmatched. CDR3 amino acids: CASSRSGTGSFDEQFF. Written as DNA, the CDR3 is TGCGCCAGCAGCCGATCCGGGACAGGGTCTTTCGATGAGCAGTTCTTC.

The chain has TRBV7-8 and TRBJ1-1; 10 positions agree with TRBD1. V was clipped by 2 bases and J by 5 bases; unmatched bases: 5. Germline loops: CDR1 SGHVS, CDR2 FQNEAQ. CDR3 length: 15 amino acids. The CDR3 region is CASSLIGDRGTEAFF. CDR3 sequence (DNA): TGTGCCAGCAGCTTAATCGGGGACAGGGGAACTGAAGCTTTCTTT. The whole variable domain, filled in from reference TRBV7-8 and TRBJ1-1, reads GAGVSQSPRYKVAKRGQDVALRCDPISGHVSLFWYQQALGQGPEFLTYFQNEAQLDKSGLPSDRFFAERPEGSVSTLKIQRTQQEDSAVYLCASSLIGDRGTEAFFGQGTRLTVV.

This clone was picked up a small number of times. The CDR3 reads CASSPGTNYGYTF. The CDR3 DNA reads as TGTGCCAGCAGCCCGGGTACGAACTATGGCTACACCTTC. The rearrangement joins TRBV6-6 to TRBJ1-2; no definite D call. The ends were cut back, 6 bases at V and 2 bases at J, with 10 bases in the middle. In germline, CDR1 is MNHNY, CDR2 SVGAGI (reference sequence). The CDR3 consists of 13 residues.

V usage is TRBV9 and J usage is TRBJ2-3, with unresolved D. This CDR3 is built from 15 residues. CDR1 and CDR2 from the germline V gene are SGDLS and YYNGEE. Deletions cut 4 bases from V and 1 base from J, with 13 bases between. DNA of the CDR3: TGTGCCAGCAGCCTTCAAAGAAGGGGCACAGATACGCAGTATTTT. Its translation: CASSLQRRGTDTQYF.

The chain carries TRBV11-3 and TRBJ2-1; TRBD2 aligns across 11 bases. V lost 5 bases to trimming and J lost 10 bases; unmatched junction nucleotides: 4. Germline values: CDR1 SGHNT, CDR2 YENEEA. The length of the CDR3 is 13 residues. CDR3: CASSHPSGREQFF. In nucleotides, the CDR3 is TGTGCCAGCAGCCACCCTAGCGGGAGGGAGCAGTTCTTC.

The chain links TRBV7-9 to TRBJ2-7; perhaps TRBD2 as D (6 bases). The V and J ends lost 7 bases and 4 bases respectively, with 17 bases between them. The CDR3 is made up of 14 amino acids. In germline, CDR1 is SEHNR, CDR2 FQNEAQ (reference sequence). The CDR3 region is CASKLGRDRYEQYF. CDR3 DNA sequence: TGTGCCAGCAAGTTGGGGCGGGACCGTTACGAGCAGTACTTC. Together with reference TRBV7-9 and TRBJ2-7, the CDR3 gives the full variable domain: DTGVSQNPRHKITKRGQNVTFRCDPISEHNRLYWYRQTLGQGPEFLTYFQNEAQLEKSRLLSDRFSAERPKGSFSTLEIQRTEQGDSAMYLCASKLGRDRYEQYFGPGTRLTVT.

This clone was found once. V gene TRBV18 combines with J gene TRBJ2-1, with unresolved D. CDR3 length equals 17 residues. V was pared by 3 bases and J by 2 bases, with 17 bases between. CDR1 is KGHSH, CDR2 LQKENI, per germline. Written as DNA, the CDR3 is TGTGCCAGCTCACCGCGCCAGGAGAGAGGCACCTACAATGAGCAGTTCTTC. This sequence encodes CASSPRQERGTYNEQFF.

The rearrangement uses TRBV10-1 and TRBJ2-7; D ambiguous. The CDR3 extends over 13 amino acids. V was trimmed by 0 bases and J by 7 bases, leaving 10 bases between them. Germline loops: CDR1 WNHNN, CDR2 SYGVQD (reference sequence). For the CDR3, the DNA is TGCGCCAGCAGTGAGTCGACTCGGTCGGAGCAGTACTTC. The encoded protein is CASSESTRSEQYF.

The sample holds one count of this clone. The chain joins TRBV15 to TRBJ2-3; 7 bases line up with TRBD2. J was trimmed by 2 bases and V by 1 base; bases with no gene match: 9. Germline loops: CDR1 LNHNV, CDR2 YYDKDF (reference sequence). The CDR3 is made up of 17 amino acids. The CDR3 sequence: CATSRVGSSGPTDTQYF. The DNA for the CDR3 is TGTGCCACCAGCAGAGTTGGGTCTAGCGGTCCCACAGATACGCAGTATTTT.